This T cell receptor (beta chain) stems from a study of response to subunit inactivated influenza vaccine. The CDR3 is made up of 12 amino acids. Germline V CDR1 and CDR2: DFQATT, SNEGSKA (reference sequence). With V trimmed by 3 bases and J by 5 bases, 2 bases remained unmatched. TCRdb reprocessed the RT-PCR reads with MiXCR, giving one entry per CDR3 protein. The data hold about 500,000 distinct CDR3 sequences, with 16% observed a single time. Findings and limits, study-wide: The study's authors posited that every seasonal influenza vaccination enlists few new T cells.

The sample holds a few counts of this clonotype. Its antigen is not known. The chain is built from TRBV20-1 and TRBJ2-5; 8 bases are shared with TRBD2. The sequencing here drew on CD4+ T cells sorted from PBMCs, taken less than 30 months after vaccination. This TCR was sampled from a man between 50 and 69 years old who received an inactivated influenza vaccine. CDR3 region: CSASSGVETQYF. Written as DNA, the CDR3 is TGCAGTGCTAGTAGCGGGGTGGAGACCCAGTACTTC.